The sequence of this TCR beta chain was determined in a study of technical replicates of blood from several donors. The germline gives CDR1 LNHDA, CDR2 SQIVND (reference sequence). Trimming removed 3 bases at V and 0 bases at J, with 6 bases between. The CDR3 runs to 15 residues. TCRdb keeps only in-frame clones here, not all; method: immunoSEQ multiplex PCR. The sample has approximately 97,000 clones; roughly 95% are singletons. The sample taken for sequencing was T cells isolated from PBMCs. The gene calls are TRBV19 and TRBJ2-6; D unclear. This receptor was identified in a human donor in good health. The CDR3 sequence is CASSILFSGANVLTF. Here the CDR3 DNA reads TGTGCCAGTAGTATTTTATTCTCTGGGGCCAACGTCCTGACTTTC.